This TCR beta chain was sequenced in a study of CD8 T cells in Susac syndrome. This clonotype was seen a handful of times. Random-hexamer reverse transcription was applied to roughly 0.5 to 1 ug RNA. By means of immunoSEQ multiplex PCR, TCR beta CDR3 spanning 54 Vbeta and 13 Jbeta underwent amplification. One entry per CDR3 protein results from TCRdb running MiXCR on the immunoSEQ multiplex PCR reads. The table has 130,000 or so distinct CDR3 sequences, roughly 76% seen once. Trimming at V came to 5 bases and at J to 7 bases, leaving 12 bases not matched to a gene. CDR1 and CDR2 from the germline V gene are SGHAT and FQDESV (reference sequence). The CDR3 is 15 residues long.

This rearrangement joins TRBV11-1 to TRBJ2-5; 8 bases fit TRBD2. The receptor was derived from a human donor with multiple sclerosis. Sequencing used CD8+ T cells from PBMCs. The CDR3 loop reads CASSPGLAPLGTQYF. CDR3 coding DNA: TGTGCCAGCAGCCCCGGACTAGCCCCGCTGGGGACCCAGTACTTC.